This T cell receptor (beta chain) was identified in a study of T cell repertoires in cytomegalovirus infection. TCRdb fed the reads into MiXCR, producing one record per CDR3 protein. The sample gives 550,000 to 850,000 distinct CDR3 sequences, roughly a third of which show up once; 15% to 20% is in the top ten. Germline CDR1 and CDR2: SGHDT and YYEEEE. Trimming left V 4 bases short and J 6 bases short, with 14 bases between. The CDR3 contains 14 residues. Notes on this clonotype: Its antigen is unknown.

The TCR comes from a human donor in good health (CMV status not recorded). Some clones in this sample may be carry-over from other donors' samples. This chain uses TRBV5-6 with TRBJ2-1; unclear D gene. The sample here was cultured PBMCs, taken from culture after CMV antigen stimulation. The CDR3 DNA is TGTGCCAGCAGCGCCAAGACCCCACCCAATGAGCAGTTCTTC. It encodes CASSAKTPPNEQFF. The full variable domain, with the rest looked up from reference TRBV5-6 and TRBJ2-1, is DAGVTQSPTHLIKTRGQQVTLRCSPKSGHDTVSWYQQALGQGPQFIFQYYEEEERQRGNFPDRFSGHQFPNYSSELNVNALLLGDSALYLCASSAKTPPNEQFFGPGTRLTVL.